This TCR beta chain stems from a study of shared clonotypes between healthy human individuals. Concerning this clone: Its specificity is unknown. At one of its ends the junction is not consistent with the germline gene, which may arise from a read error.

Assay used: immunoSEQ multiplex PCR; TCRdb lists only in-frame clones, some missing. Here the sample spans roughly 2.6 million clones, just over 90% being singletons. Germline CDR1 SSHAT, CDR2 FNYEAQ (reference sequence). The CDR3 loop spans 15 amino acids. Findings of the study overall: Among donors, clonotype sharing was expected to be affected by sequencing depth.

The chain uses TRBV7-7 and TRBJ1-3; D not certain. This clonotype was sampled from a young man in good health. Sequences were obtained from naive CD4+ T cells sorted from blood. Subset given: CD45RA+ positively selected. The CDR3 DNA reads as TGTGCTAGCAGCTCCTCCCTAGGGCTCGGGGTCCCCATATATTTT. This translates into CASSSSLGLGVPIYF. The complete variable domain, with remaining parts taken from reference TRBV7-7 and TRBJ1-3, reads GAGVSQSPRYKVTKRGQDVTLRCDPISSHATLYWYQQALGQGPEFLTYFNYEAQPDKSGLPSDRFSAERPEGSISTLTIQRTEQRDSAMYRCASSSSLGLGVPIYFGEGSWLTVV.